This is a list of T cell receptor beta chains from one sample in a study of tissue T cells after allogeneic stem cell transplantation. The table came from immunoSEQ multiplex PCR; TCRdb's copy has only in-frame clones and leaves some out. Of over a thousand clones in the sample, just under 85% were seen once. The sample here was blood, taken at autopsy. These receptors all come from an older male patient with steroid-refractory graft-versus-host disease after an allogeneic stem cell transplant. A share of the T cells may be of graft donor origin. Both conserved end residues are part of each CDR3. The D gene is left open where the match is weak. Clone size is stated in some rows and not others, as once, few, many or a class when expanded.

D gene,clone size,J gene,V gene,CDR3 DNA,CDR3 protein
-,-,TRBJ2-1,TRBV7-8,TGTGCCAGCAGCTTAACGACCAGCAACAATGAGCAGTTCTTC,CASSLTTSNNEQFF
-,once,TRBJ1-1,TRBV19,TGTGCCAGTTCCGGGACGGTGAACACTGAAGCTTTCTTT,CASSGTVNTEAFF
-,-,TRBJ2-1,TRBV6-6,TGTGCCAGCAGTTACTCAACGGGAAATGAGCAGTTCTTC,CASSYSTGNEQFF
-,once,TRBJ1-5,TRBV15,TGTGCCACCAGACTCCGGGCCAGCAATCAGCCCCAGCATTTT,CATRLRASNQPQHF
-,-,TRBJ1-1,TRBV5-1,TGCGCCAGCAGCTTGGCCCATAGGGGGGAAGCTTTCTTT,CASSLAHRGEAFF
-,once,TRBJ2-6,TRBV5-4,TGTGCCAGCAGCTTGCGACTTAGCTCTGGGGCCAACGTCCTGACTTTC,CASSLRLSSGANVLTF
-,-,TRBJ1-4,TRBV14,TGTGCCAGCCGGAGGCTCGGGGGGAATTTGTTTTTT,CASRRLGGNLFF
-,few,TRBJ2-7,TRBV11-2,TGTGCCAGCAGCTCGGTTGACGAGCAGTACTTC,CASSSVDEQYF
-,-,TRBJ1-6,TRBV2,TGTGCCAGCACTCCAAGAGGAGGTACCAGTTCACCCCTCCACTTT,CASTPRGGTSSPLHF
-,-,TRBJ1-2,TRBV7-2,TGTGCCAGCAGCTTATCCCCGGACAGCAGCTATGGCTACACCTTC,CASSLSPDSSYGYTF
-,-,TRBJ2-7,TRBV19,TGTGCCAGTAGTCTGACTCTGCACGGAACCTACGAGCAGTACTTC,CASSLTLHGTYEQYF
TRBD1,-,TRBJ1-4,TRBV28,TGTGCCAGCAGTCCCACAGGGGCGATTAATGAAAAACTGTTTTTT,CASSPTGAINEKLFF
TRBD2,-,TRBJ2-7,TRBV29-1,TGCAGCGTTGGGGAGGGGCTTTACGAGCAGTACTTC,CSVGEGLYEQYF
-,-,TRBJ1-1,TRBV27,TGTGCCAGCAGATCTAGATTGAACACTGAAGCTTTCTTT,CASRSRLNTEAFF